This paragraph covers one T cell receptor beta chain sequence. The source of the sample is a study of blood T cell repertoires in COVID-19. The overall study: The United States, Italy and Spain provided the acute and convalescent COVID-19 samples.

Measured with immunoSEQ multiplex PCR; TCRdb has only the in-frame clones, and not every one. This table holds 200,000 to 300,000 clones, 75% to 90% found once. Germline assignment: CDR1 SGHTA and CDR2 FQGNSA. The CDR3 length is 15 residues. V gave up 1 base and J gave up 0 bases, with 9 bases separating them. This sequence originates from a man aged 35-49 years with acute or convalescent COVID-19. The chain couples TRBV7-2 to TRBJ1-2; maybe TRBD1 (5 bases). The sequenced material came from peripheral blood. The CDR3 spells CASSLVWGANYGYTF. The CDR3 DNA sequence: TGTGCCAGCAGCTTAGTCTGGGGGGCTAACTATGGCTACACCTTC.